These 24 T cell receptor beta chains share one sample of origin, sequenced in a study of response to subunit inactivated influenza vaccine. TCRdb redid the calling of the RT-PCR reads with MiXCR, one entry per CDR3 protein. The sample shows roughly 670,000 distinct CDR3 sequences, around 15% of them seen only once. The source material was PBMCs from blood, sampled 14 to 15 days before vaccination. These receptors came from a man in his fifties or sixties who received an inactivated influenza vaccine.

The chain joins TRBV20-1 to TRBJ2-7, with TRBD2 identical over 10 bases. Unmatched junction bases numbered 5, after V lost 5 bases and J lost 1 base. The CDR3 consists of 14 residues. Germline V gene sequence: CDR1 DFQATT, CDR2 SNEGSKA (reference sequence). CDR3 nucleotides: TGCAGTGCTTGGGAACTAGCGGGATCCTACGAGCAGTACTTC. Protein: CSAWELAGSYEQYF.

This chain connects TRBV12-3 or TRBV12-4 to TRBJ2-5; 7 bases align to TRBD2. The CDR3 is 15 residues long. Germline trimming cut 1 base from V and 3 bases from J; bases unmatched to any gene: 5. The CDR3 coding sequence is TGTGCCAGCAGTTTAGGGGGGAGGGTGGAAGAGACCCAGTACTTC. Its translation: CASSLGGRVEETQYF.

There are a few counts of this clonotype. The rearrangement uses TRBV12-3 or TRBV12-4 and TRBJ2-2; TRBD1 matches at 9 bases. V lost 1 base, J lost 2 bases, and 5 bases stayed unmatched. The CDR3 sequence is 17 residues long. CDR3 in amino acids: CASSLGTGAINTGELFF. DNA of the CDR3: TGTGCCAGCAGTTTAGGGACAGGGGCGATTAACACCGGGGAGCTGTTTTTT.

This clonotype was seen a handful of times. This chain joins TRBV7-3 and TRBJ2-5, with TRBD2 matching over 8 bases. J lost 5 bases, V lost 2 bases, and 1 base had no gene match. CDR3 length: 13 residues. CDR1 is SGHTA, CDR2 FQGTGA, per germline. The CDR3 DNA reads as TGTGCCAGCAGCTTACAGCGGGAGGAGACCCAGTACTTC. It specifies CASSLQREETQYF.

There are many counts of this clonotype. The V call is TRBV29-1, the J call TRBJ2-3, with TRBD1 identical over 8 bases. The J segment lost 3 bases and the V segment lost 6 bases, leaving 8 bases of the junction unmatched. Germline V CDR1 and CDR2: SQVTM, ANQGSEA. The length of the CDR3 is 14 residues. CDR3 amino acids: CSVAGGARTDTQYF. DNA of the CDR3: TGCAGCGTCGCAGGGGGCGCGAGGACAGATACGCAGTATTTT.

This clonotype has just a few counts. V usage is TRBV2 and J usage is TRBJ1-5, with D possibly TRBD1 on 5 matching bases. The V end was cut by 6 bases, the J end by 4 bases, with 16 bases between. Germline V gives CDR1 SNHLY, CDR2 FYNNEI. The CDR3 has 15 residues. DNA for the CDR3: TGTGCCAGCAGACGAACAGGTCCCTTGAATCAGCCCCAGCATTTT. Residues: CASRRTGPLNQPQHF.

This clonotype occurred a few times. The chain couples TRBV15 to TRBJ2-7, with a tentative D call TRBD1 (6 bases). V lost 1 base and J lost 9, with 13 bases in between. CDR3 size: 13 residues. Germline CDR1 reads LNHNV; CDR2 reads YYDKDF (reference sequence). CDR3 bases: TGTGCCACCAGCAGAGCGAAGGGGGAACTGCAGTACTTC. This sequence encodes CATSRAKGELQYF.

The CDR3 region is CASSFTGVKIDTQYF. The DNA for the CDR3 is TGTGCCAGCAGTTTTACAGGGGTGAAGATAGATACGCAGTATTTT. The chain recombines TRBV28 with TRBJ2-3; 7 bases align to TRBD1. The CDR3 has 15 residues. V lost 3 bases and J lost 5; bases outside the gene matches: 8. Germline V lookup: CDR1 MDHEN, CDR2 SYDVKM.

The rearrangement uses TRBV29-1 and TRBJ2-7; D uncertain. The ends were cut back, 0 bases at V and 0 bases at J, with 12 bases in the middle. The germline gives CDR1 SQVTM, CDR2 ANQGSEA. This CDR3 comprises 15 residues. The CDR3: CSVEDPGTSSYEQYF. The CDR3 region has the DNA TGCAGCGTTGAAGATCCAGGCACCAGCTCCTACGAGCAGTACTTC.

This sequence joins TRBV18 and TRBJ2-1; D possibly corresponds to TRBD1 (6 bases). Germline V gives CDR1 KGHSH, CDR2 LQKENI. The CDR3 totals 15 residues. Trimming stripped 0 bases from V and 7 bases from J, with 13 bases between. CDR3 protein: CASSPPLARGNEQFF. In DNA, the CDR3 is TGTGCCAGCTCACCACCTCTCGCCAGGGGAAATGAGCAGTTCTTC.

This clonotype was seen a handful of times. The gene calls are TRBV20-1 and TRBJ2-1; 9 bases map to TRBD2. The germline V gene encodes CDR1 DFQATT and CDR2 SNEGSKA (reference sequence). The CDR3 length is 12 residues. V trimming: 8 bases; J trimming: 7 bases; junction bases outside the gene matches: 6. CDR3 loop: CSPTSGRNEQFF. The DNA for the CDR3 is TGCAGTCCAACTAGCGGGCGAAATGAGCAGTTCTTC.

This clonotype was picked up a small number of times. The chain couples TRBV25-1 to TRBJ2-1; 7 bases are a match to TRBD2. CDR1 and CDR2 (germline): MGHDK, SYGVNS. V was pared by 7 bases and J by 5 bases, with 2 bases of the junction left unmatched. The CDR3 contains 12 residues. CDR3 DNA sequence: TGTGCCAGCACCGGACTAGACAATGAGCAGTTCTTC. Translated, it gives CASTGLDNEQFF.

The gene calls are TRBV4-1 and TRBJ2-7; perhaps TRBD1 as D (6 bases). Germline assignment: CDR1 MGHRA and CDR2 YSYEKL. V was clipped by 3 bases and J by 5 bases, with 14 bases between them. The CDR3 length is 14 residues. The CDR3 coding sequence is TGCGCCAGCAGCCAGGCTTACAGGGTTCACGAGCAGTACTTC. Its translation is CASSQAYRVHEQYF.

The J gene is TRBJ1-1, the V gene TRBV7-6; D may be TRBD1 (5 bases). CDR3 length: 14 amino acids. With 6 bases removed from V and 1 base from J, the gap between germline ends came to 12 bases. CDR1 and CDR2 (germline): SGHVS, FNYEAQ. The CDR3 DNA is TGTGCCAGCAGTCCGACAGTACAGAACACTGAAGCTTTCTTT. This sequence encodes CASSPTVQNTEAFF. Full variable domain (outside the CDR3, taken from reference TRBV7-6 and TRBJ1-1): GAGVSQSPRYKVTKRGQDVALRCDPISGHVSLYWYRQALGQGPEFLTYFNYEAQQDKSGLPNDRFSAERPEGSISTLTIQRTEQRDSAMYRCASSPTVQNTEAFFGQGTRLTVV.

Ten or more counts support this clonotype. The V gene is TRBV5-1, the J gene TRBJ2-7, with a possible D match to TRBD1 (6 bases). Trimming took 2 bases from V and 1 from J, leaving 16 bases between them. The germline V gene has CDR1 SGHRS and CDR2 YFSETQ. The CDR3 spans 16 residues. In DNA form, the CDR3 reads TGCGCCAGCAGCTTTAGAGCTACAGGGATATCCTACGAGCAGTACTTC. It is translated as CASSFRATGISYEQYF.

This clonotype was counted at least ten times. The chain combines TRBV9 with TRBJ2-7, with D possibly being TRBD1 (6 bases). The germline V gene encodes CDR1 SGDLS and CDR2 YYNGEE. Trimming cost V 0 bases and J 6 bases, with 7 bases left between them. CDR3 length: 12 amino acids. The CDR3 protein is CASSVVGGEQYF. The CDR3 DNA follows: TGTGCCAGCAGCGTAGTAGGGGGCGAGCAGTACTTC.

In its sample, this clonotype was seen a few times. The chain uses TRBV6-1 and TRBJ2-1; D is possibly TRBD2 (5 bases). Germline V gives CDR1 MNHNS, CDR2 SASEGT. This CDR3 comprises 13 residues. V dropped 5 bases and J dropped 5 bases, with 10 bases sitting between them. DNA of the CDR3: TGTGCCAGCAGTATCCGGGAAAACAATGAGCAGTTCTTC. This sequence encodes CASSIRENNEQFF.

The chain uses TRBV4-3 and TRBJ1-4; D is uncertain. The V gene lost 0 bases and the J gene lost 11 bases, with 10 bases spanning the gap. Germline CDR1 is LGHNA and CDR2 is YSLEER. The CDR3 consists of 13 residues. The CDR3 protein is CASSQDPGAKLFF. The CDR3 DNA is TGCGCCAGCAGCCAAGATCCAGGCGCCAAACTGTTTTTT.

The J gene is TRBJ2-1, the V gene TRBV28; 11 bases agree with TRBD2. There are 13 residues in the CDR3. Germline values: CDR1 MDHEN, CDR2 SYDVKM. V lost 3 bases and J lost 16; bases outside the gene matches: 8. CDR3 amino acids: CASSLGSGRAGFF. In DNA, the CDR3 is TGTGCCAGCAGTTTGGGTAGCGGGAGGGCCGGTTTCTTC.

This clonotype showed up many times. The V and J genes are TRBV6-1 and TRBJ2-5; 7 nucleotides line up with TRBD2. Germline V lookup: CDR1 MNHNS, CDR2 SASEGT. This CDR3 has 14 amino acids. The trim removed 7 bases at V and 4 bases at J, leaving 9 bases unmatched. CDR3 nucleotides: TGTGCCAGCACAAGCGGGGTTTTAGGAGAGACCCAGTACTTC. It is translated as CASTSGVLGETQYF.

This clonotype was recorded a few times. The V and J genes are TRBV6-5 and TRBJ2-1; 10 bases match TRBD2. This CDR3 comprises 18 residues. Germline CDR1 and CDR2: MNHEY and SVGAGI. Trimming cost V 0 bases and J 5 bases; bases outside gene matches: 10. CDR3 protein: CASSYSMVAGGPHNEQFF. CDR3 sequence (DNA): TGTGCCAGCAGTTACTCGATGGTAGCGGGAGGACCCCACAATGAGCAGTTCTTC.

This clonotype has just a few counts. V and J are TRBV7-2 and TRBJ2-7, with D uncertain. Germline CDR1 reads SGHTA; CDR2 reads FQGNSA. Trimming cost V 3 bases and J 7 bases, with 10 bases left between them. The length of the CDR3 is 12 residues. As DNA, the CDR3 is TGTGCCAGCAGCTTTGCCAGGCGGGAGCAGTACTTC. It specifies CASSFARREQYF. Filled out from reference TRBV7-2 and TRBJ2-7, the complete variable domain reads GAGVSQSPSNKVTEKGKDVELRCDPISGHTALYWYRQSLGQGLEFLIYFQGNSAPDKSGLPSDRFSAERTGGSVSTLTIQRTQQEDSAVYLCASSFARREQYFGPGTRLTVT.

This clonotype was detected a few times. The CDR3 region is CASTNLLGAQPGNEQFF. CDR3 nucleotide sequence: TGTGCCAGCACCAACCTACTCGGAGCACAACCTGGGAATGAGCAGTTCTTC. The genes are TRBV12-3 or TRBV12-4 and TRBJ2-1, with D unresolved. The CDR3 spans 17 residues. V was shortened by 7 bases and J by 7 bases, with 26 bases between the two germline ends.

The chain uses TRBV3-1 and TRBJ2-5; unclear D gene. CDR1 is LGHDT and CDR2 is YNNKEL in the germline V gene (reference sequence). Deletions cut 5 bases from V and 4 bases from J, with 11 bases between. The CDR3 is 13 amino acids. This chain's CDR3 is CASSKTSGETQYF. The CDR3 DNA reads as TGTGCCAGCAGCAAAACATCGGGAGAGACCCAGTACTTC.